A selection of T cell receptor beta chains follows, all from one sample in a study of cytotoxic CD8 clonotypes in ibrutinib-treated CLL. This table comes from immunoSEQ multiplex PCR, and its TCRdb copy is limited to in-frame clones, with some not included. The sample includes approximately 280,000 clones, approximately 79% of them seen just once. The sample consisted of PBMCs, taken at disease progression, from a patient treated with ibrutinib. Receptors originate from a human donor with chronic lymphocytic leukemia. Each CDR3 is given with its conserved first and last residue. The D gene is left open where the match is weak. Size is stated for part of the rows, as once, few or many counts, or as a class when the clone is expanded.

v_call	d_call	j_call	clone_size	cdr3_length	cdr3_nt	cdr3_aa
TRBV4-1	NA	TRBJ2-7	NA	15	TGCGCCAGCAGCCAAGATCCAGGCCTTACCTACGAGCAGTACTTC	CASSQDPGLTYEQYF
TRBV28	NA	TRBJ2-2	once	15	TGTGCCAGCAGTTCAACCAACTTAGGCGCCGGGGAGCTGTTTTTT	CASSSTNLGAGELFF
TRBV12-5	NA	TRBJ2-3	NA	18	TGTGCTAGTGGTTTGGACCCTAGGGGGGGGGACTGCACAGATACGCAGTATTTT	CASGLDPRGGDCTDTQYF
TRBV29-1	NA	TRBJ2-1	NA	15	TGCAGCGTCGAAGATAGCGGAAGCTCCTACAATGAGCAGTTCTTC	CSVEDSGSSYNEQFF
TRBV4-1	TRBD2	TRBJ2-7	NA	19	TGCGCCAGCAGCCAAGATCGATGGCGGAACGGACTAGCGTTCTACGAGCAGTACTTC	CASSQDRWRNGLAFYEQYF
TRBV7-9	NA	TRBJ2-7	NA	14	TGTGCCAGCAGCTCCGGGACTCCTTCCTACGAGCAGTACTTC	CASSSGTPSYEQYF
TRBV6-5	TRBD1	TRBJ1-2	NA	13	TGTGCCAGCAGCCGACAGGGGGTCTATGGCTACACCTTC	CASSRQGVYGYTF
TRBV5-1	TRBD2	TRBJ2-3	NA	16	TGCGCCAGCAGCTTGACGGGGGGTGTAGTCACAGATACGCAGTATTTT	CASSLTGGVVTDTQYF
TRBV6-1	NA	TRBJ2-7	once	12	TGTGCCAGCCTAAAGGGAAGCTACGAGCAGTACTTC	CASLKGSYEQYF
TRBV2	NA	TRBJ1-2	NA	15	TGTGCCAGCAGCCTCGAGGGCGGGGCGAATTATGGCTACACCTTC	CASSLEGGANYGYTF
TRBV12-5	NA	TRBJ1-6	NA	18	TGTGCTAGTGGTTTGGTACTTGGGACCTGGGAGAATAATTCACCCCTCCACTTT	CASGLVLGTWENNSPLHF
TRBV5-1	NA	TRBJ1-2	few	15	TGCGCCAGCAGCACGGGCCCTGGGGGTTTATATGGCTACACCTTC	CASSTGPGGLYGYTF
TRBV7-2	NA	TRBJ2-7	NA	14	TGTGCCAGCAGCTTAGTTACGGTGGGGTACGAGCAGTACTTC	CASSLVTVGYEQYF
TRBV27	NA	TRBJ2-7	NA	13	TGTGCCAGCAGTTTAGACAGGACTTACGAGCAGTACTTC	CASSLDRTYEQYF
TRBV6-6	TRBD1	TRBJ2-7	NA	14	TGTGCCAGCAGTCGCGACAGGGGGATCCACGAGCAGTACTTC	CASSRDRGIHEQYF
TRBV5-1	NA	TRBJ1-4	NA	16	TGCGCCAGCAGCATCGGACATCTTTCCACTAATGAAAAACTGTTTTTT	CASSIGHLSTNEKLFF
TRBV15	TRBD2	TRBJ2-5	NA	15	TGTGCCACCAGCGCGATAGCGGGTGAACAAGAGACCCAGTACTTC	CATSAIAGEQETQYF
TRBV7-3	NA	TRBJ1-2	few	13	TGTGCCAGCAGCTTAACGGGGGGCTATGGCTACACCTTC	CASSLTGGYGYTF
TRBV7-9	TRBD1	TRBJ2-7	NA	16	TGTGCCAGCTTCAACCCCGGGACAGGCAGCTCCTACGAGCAGTACTTC	CASFNPGTGSSYEQYF
TRBV7-9	TRBD1	TRBJ1-2	NA	16	TGTGCCAGCAGCTTAGGGGGACAGGGAGCTAACTATGGCTACACCTTC	CASSLGGQGANYGYTF
TRBV18	TRBD1	TRBJ2-7	NA	17	TGTGCCAGCTCACCTCCGGGCTTTGACAGGGGATCCTACGAGCAGTACTTC	CASSPPGFDRGSYEQYF
TRBV5-1	TRBD1	TRBJ1-6	NA	15	TGCGCCAGCAGCTTGGAGTGGGGGGACAGTTCACCCCTCCACTTT	CASSLEWGDSSPLHF
TRBV9	NA	TRBJ2-1	NA	14	TGTGCCAGCAGCGTAGGTTTAGGAACCAATGAGCAGTTCTTC	CASSVGLGTNEQFF
TRBV11-1	NA	TRBJ2-1	NA	16	TGTGCCAGCAGCTACAGCCCCGGACTGACTTACAATGAGCAGTTCTTC	CASSYSPGLTYNEQFF
TRBV4-1	TRBD1	TRBJ2-7	NA	15	TGCGCCAGCAGCCAAAGGGGACAGGGGGCTTACGAGCAGTACTTC	CASSQRGQGAYEQYF
TRBV7-9	TRBD2	TRBJ2-3	NA	16	TGTGCCAGCAGCCCCGGACTAGCGGGAGGCGGGGATACGCAGTATTTT	CASSPGLAGGGDTQYF
TRBV9	TRBD1	TRBJ2-7	NA	17	TGTGCCAGCAGCGAGGACCCCACCGGGACAGGGGGATTGGAGCAGTACTTC	CASSEDPTGTGGLEQYF
TRBV2	TRBD1	TRBJ2-7	NA	13	TGTGCGAACAGGGGCGAGGGAGCCTACGAGCAGTACTTC	CANRGEGAYEQYF
TRBV5-1	TRBD1	TRBJ1-2	NA	14	TGCGCCAGCAGCCTTAACAGGGGCCACTATGGCTACACCTTC	CASSLNRGHYGYTF
TRBV29-1	TRBD2	TRBJ2-7	NA	13	TGCAGCGTTTCGGGGGGACCGTCCTACGAGCAGTACTTC	CSVSGGPSYEQYF
TRBV10-3	NA	TRBJ2-3	NA	13	TGTGCCATCAGTGAACTAGCTAAAGATACGCAGTATTTT	CAISELAKDTQYF
TRBV2	TRBD1	TRBJ2-2	NA	17	TGTGCCAGCAGTACCCCCGGGACAGGAGTCAACACCGGGGAGCTGTTTTTT	CASSTPGTGVNTGELFF
TRBV11-3	TRBD2	TRBJ2-1	NA	15	TGTGCCAGCAGCCAGCTAGCGGGAGGGGGGAATGAGCAGTTCTTC	CASSQLAGGGNEQFF
TRBV5-1	TRBD1	TRBJ1-2	few	14	TGCGCCAGCAGCACAACAGGGGCCAAGGGTGGCTACACCTTC	CASSTTGAKGGYTF
TRBV5-1	NA	TRBJ1-2	few	14	TGCGCCAGCAGCTCTTCGACATCGAACTATGGCTACACCTTC	CASSSSTSNYGYTF
TRBV28	NA	TRBJ2-1	NA	15	TGTGCCAGCATGCTAACAGTAAAAGACTACAATGAGCAGTTCTTC	CASMLTVKDYNEQFF
TRBV11-3	NA	TRBJ2-1	once	13	TGTGCCAGCAGCTTAGGCCCTGTCGATGAGCAGTTCTTC	CASSLGPVDEQFF
TRBV4-1	TRBD1	TRBJ2-7	NA	15	TGCGCCAGCAGCCAAACGGGACAGGCCTCCTACGAGCAGTACTTC	CASSQTGQASYEQYF
TRBV9	NA	TRBJ2-5	NA	11	TGTGCCAGCAGCGCCGAAGAGACCCAGTACTTC	CASSAEETQYF
TRBV5-6	NA	TRBJ2-5	many	18	TGTGCCAGCAGCTTGGCGGTATTTTTAGCGGAAGGACAAGAGACCCAGTACTTC	CASSLAVFLAEGQETQYF
TRBV12-5	NA	TRBJ1-2	NA	11	TGTGCTAGTGGTCAAAGCGAGGGCTACACCTTC	CASGQSEGYTF
TRBV28	TRBD2	TRBJ2-5	NA	14	TGTGCCACCTCTTTCGGGGGGAGGGAAGAGACCCAGTACTTC	CATSFGGREETQYF
TRBV15	NA	TRBJ2-7	NA	15	TGTGCCACCAGCAGAGGTCAACAAGAAATCTACGAGCAGTACTTC	CATSRGQQEIYEQYF